This T cell receptor (beta chain) derives from a study of identical twins. The CDR3 extends over 16 amino acids. With 2 bases removed from V and 1 base from J, the gap between germline ends came to 13 bases. This clonotype has just a few counts. Antigen: not known. MiXCR, applied by TCRdb to the 5' RACE reads, yields one record per CDR3 protein. This table holds about 240,000 distinct CDR3 sequences, 8% to 11% found once. Study-wide results and limits: Fewer insertions were carried by abundant cord blood beta clonotypes, but none was seen in memory repertoires.

The receptor's source is a man in his fifties or sixties in good health. The specimen sequenced was memory T cells sorted from blood. The V and J genes are TRBV12-3 or TRBV12-4 and TRBJ2-3, with D perhaps matching TRBD2 (5 bases). The CDR3 loop reads CASSLYRDRGTDTQYF. CDR3 sequence (DNA): TGTGCCAGCAGTTTATACCGGGATCGGGGCACAGATACGCAGTATTTT.